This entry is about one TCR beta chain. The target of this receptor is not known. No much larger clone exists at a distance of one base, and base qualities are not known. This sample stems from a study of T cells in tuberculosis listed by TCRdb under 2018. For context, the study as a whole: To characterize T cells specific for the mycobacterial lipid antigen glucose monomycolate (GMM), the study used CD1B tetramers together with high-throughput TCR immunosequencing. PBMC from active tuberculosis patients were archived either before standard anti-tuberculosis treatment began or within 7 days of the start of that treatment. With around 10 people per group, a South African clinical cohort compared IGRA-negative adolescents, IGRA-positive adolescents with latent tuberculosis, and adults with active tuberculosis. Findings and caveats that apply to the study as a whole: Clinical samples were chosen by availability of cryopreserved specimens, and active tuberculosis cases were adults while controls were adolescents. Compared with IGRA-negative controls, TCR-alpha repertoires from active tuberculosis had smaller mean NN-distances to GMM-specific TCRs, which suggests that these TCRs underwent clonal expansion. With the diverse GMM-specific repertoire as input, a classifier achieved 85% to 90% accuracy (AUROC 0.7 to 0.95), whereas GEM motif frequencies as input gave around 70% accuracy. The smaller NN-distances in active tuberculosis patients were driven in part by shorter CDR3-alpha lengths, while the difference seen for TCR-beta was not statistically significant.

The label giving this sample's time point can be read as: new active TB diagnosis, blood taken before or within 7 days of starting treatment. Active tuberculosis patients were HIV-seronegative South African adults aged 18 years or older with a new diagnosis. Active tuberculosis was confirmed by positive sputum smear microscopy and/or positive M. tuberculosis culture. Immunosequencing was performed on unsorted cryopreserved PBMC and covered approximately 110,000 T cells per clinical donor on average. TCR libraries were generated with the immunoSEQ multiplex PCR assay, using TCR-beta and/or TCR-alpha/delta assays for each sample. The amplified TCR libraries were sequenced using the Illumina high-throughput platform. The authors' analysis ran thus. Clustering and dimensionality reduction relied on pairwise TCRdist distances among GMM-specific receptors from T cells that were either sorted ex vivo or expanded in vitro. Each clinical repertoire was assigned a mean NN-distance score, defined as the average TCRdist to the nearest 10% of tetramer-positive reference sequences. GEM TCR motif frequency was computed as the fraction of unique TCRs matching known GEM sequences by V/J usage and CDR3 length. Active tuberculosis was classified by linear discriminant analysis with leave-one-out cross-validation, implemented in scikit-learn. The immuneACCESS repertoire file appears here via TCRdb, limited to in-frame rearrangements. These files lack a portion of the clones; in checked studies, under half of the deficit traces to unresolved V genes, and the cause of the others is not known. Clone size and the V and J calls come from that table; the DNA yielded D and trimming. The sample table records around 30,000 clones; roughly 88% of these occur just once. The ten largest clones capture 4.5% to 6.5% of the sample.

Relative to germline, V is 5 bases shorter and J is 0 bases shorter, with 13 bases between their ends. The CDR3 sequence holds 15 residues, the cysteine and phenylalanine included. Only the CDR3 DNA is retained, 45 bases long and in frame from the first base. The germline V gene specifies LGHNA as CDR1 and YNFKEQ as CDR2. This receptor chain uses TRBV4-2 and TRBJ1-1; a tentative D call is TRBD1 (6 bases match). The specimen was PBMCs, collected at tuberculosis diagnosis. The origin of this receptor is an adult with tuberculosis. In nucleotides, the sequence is TGTGCCAGCAGCTCACCTGGACAGATGAACACTGAAGCTTTCTTT. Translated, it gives CASSSPGQMNTEAFF.